These T cell receptor beta chains were read from a single sample in a study of T-cell memory formation after mild COVID-19. A single record per CDR3 protein comes from TCRdb applying MiXCR to the 5' RACE reads. Among approximately 270,000 distinct CDR3 sequences listed, about 17% were seen once. The sample was PBMCs or a T cell subset sorted from them (not recorded which). These receptors were obtained from a man aged 18 to 30 who had mild COVID-19 (a few samples of this study predate the infection). Cell type and time point are not known. CDR3s include the opening cysteine and the closing phenylalanine or tryptophan. Clone size is given for some rows only: seen once, a few or many times, or a class if the clone is expanded.

V: TRBV4-2; size: NA; J: TRBJ2-3; CDR3: CASSQEFPDTQYF
V: TRBV14; size: few; J: TRBJ2-5; CDR3: CASSPGGGPRAQYF
V: TRBV27; size: NA; J: TRBJ1-4; CDR3: CASSFEGRGNEKLFF
V: TRBV27; size: NA; J: TRBJ1-1; CDR3: CASSRGGENTEAFF
V: TRBV28; size: many; J: TRBJ2-6; CDR3: CASDSKGFRSGANVLTF
V: TRBV29-1; size: few; J: TRBJ1-4; CDR3: CSVTGEKLFF
V: TRBV11-2; size: medium-sized; J: TRBJ1-5; CDR3: CASSVGTGGQPQHF
V: TRBV12-3/TRBV12-4; size: few; J: TRBJ2-3; CDR3: CASSLGDRVIDTQYF
V: TRBV7-6; size: NA; J: TRBJ2-7; CDR3: CASSLIGSVHEQYF
V: TRBV18; size: NA; J: TRBJ2-3; CDR3: CASSPRLAGNTDTQYF
V: TRBV5-1; size: few; J: TRBJ2-5; CDR3: CASSFRAEGTQYF
V: TRBV5-1; size: few; J: TRBJ1-1; CDR3: CASSLEGKGTEAFF
V: TRBV10-3; size: many; J: TRBJ1-1; CDR3: CAISESPGPTEAFF
V: TRBV5-1; size: NA; J: TRBJ1-1; CDR3: CASRYRENTEAFF
V: TRBV5-1; size: few; J: TRBJ2-3; CDR3: CASSLGEMGHTDTQYF
V: TRBV10-3; size: NA; J: TRBJ1-2; CDR3: CATSGTELDGYTF
V: TRBV4-1; size: few; J: TRBJ1-1; CDR3: CASSQVGDTEAFF